The clone carrying this T cell receptor (beta chain) was counted ten times or more. These data belong to a study of Graves' ophthalmopathy and Graves' hyperthyroidism. Researchers took RNA transcripts and amplified TCR beta CDR3 regions from them. RT-PCR was first run with HTBI primers, then multiplex PCR in a second round. Using its own MiXCR run on the multiplex PCR reads, TCRdb lists one record per CDR3 protein. This table has hundreds of thousands of distinct CDR3 sequences, over 40% appearing once. The PBMCs had their origin in approximately 10 ml of fresh peripheral blood. Looked up from germline, CDR1 is SNHLY and CDR2 is FYNNEI. The trim removed 6 bases at V and 2 bases at J, leaving 10 bases unmatched. This CDR3 is 16 amino acids long.

Sequencing was performed on peripheral blood. The source is an adult man with Graves' ophthalmopathy. The chain couples TRBV2 to TRBJ2-1; 7 bases line up with TRBD1. The CDR3 region has the DNA TGTGCCAGCAGACCTACGACAGGGATCCCCTACAATGAGCAGTTCTTC. This gives the protein CASRPTTGIPYNEQFF.